This T cell receptor (beta chain) was identified during a study of T cell changes during pregnancy in multiple sclerosis. Germline CDR1 is PRHDT and CDR2 is FYEKMQ (reference sequence). This CDR3 spans 16 amino acids. With V trimmed by 2 bases and J by 1 base, 6 bases remained unmatched. Sequencing was performed with immunoSEQ multiplex PCR; in TCRdb, only in-frame clones are kept and a portion is missing. This table holds tens of thousands of clones, approximately 90% found once. The clonotype was recovered from a female donor in good health, enrolled as a control in a pregnancy study. V is TRBV13 and J is TRBJ2-3, with 7 bases matching TRBD2. The starting material was peripheral blood, obtained in the first trimester of pregnancy. The CDR3 loop is CASSLNIAGGTDTQYF. As DNA, the CDR3 is TGTGCCAGCAGCTTAAACATAGCGGGCGGCACAGATACGCAGTATTTT.